The 15 T cell receptor beta chains below come from one sample, sequenced in a study of low-dose radiotherapy and immunotherapy resistance in tumors. Covering alpha and beta chains, TRAV- and TRBV-specific primers were used for the first-strand cDNA. The authors ran 20 PCR cycles to amplify TCRs with a constant-region primer and V-primer adapter. TCRdb re-called the reads through MiXCR, storing one row per CDR3 protein. The profile shows nearly 7,500 distinct CDR3 sequences, around 80% of them singletons. The source of these receptors is a human donor with advanced metastatic prostate, ovarian, gallbladder or colorectal cancer (not recorded which). This table probably holds off-target reads from a library built for another chain.

The rearrangement links TRBV9 to TRBJ2-7; TRBD2 is a possible D gene (5 bases). The CDR3 runs to 15 residues. V shed 3 bases and J shed 0 bases, with 13 bases lying between them. CDR1 and CDR2 from the germline V gene are SGDLS and YYNGEE. The CDR3 coding sequence is TGTGCCAGCAGCGCCTACCCGGGGAGCTCCTACGAGCAGTACTTC. Its protein product is CASSAYPGSSYEQYF.

V is TRBV6-5 and J is TRBJ1-5; a possible D gene is TRBD1 (6 bases). Germline CDR1 MNHEY, CDR2 SVGAGI. The CDR3 runs 13 residues. V gave up 7 bases and J gave up 3 bases, with 10 bases separating them. The DNA of the CDR3 is TGTGCCAGCATCAGGGGCCCCAATCAGCCCCAGCATTTT. This gives the protein CASIRGPNQPQHF.

The J gene is TRBJ2-1, the V gene TRBV12-3 or TRBV12-4, with 9 bases fitting TRBD2. The CDR3 length is 16 residues. J gave up 0 bases and V 5 bases, and 5 bases lay outside the gene matches. CDR3 DNA: TGTGCCAGCAGTCTGAGACTAGCGGACTCCTACAATGAGCAGTTCTTC. It translates to CASSLRLADSYNEQFF.

The chain recombines TRBV6-6 with TRBJ1-2, with no clear D. The CDR3 consists of 13 residues. The germline CDR1 and CDR2 sequences are MNHNY and SVGAGI (reference sequence). V was cut by 0 bases and J by 3 bases, with 5 bases left in between. CDR3 residues: CASSYSGYYGYTF. The CDR3, as DNA: TGTGCCAGCAGTTACTCTGGGTACTATGGCTACACCTTC.

The chain couples TRBV19 to TRBJ1-5, with a possible D match to TRBD1 (6 bases). This CDR3 has 14 residues. CDR1 is LNHDA, CDR2 SQIVND, per germline (reference sequence). The V end was cut by 7 bases, the J end by 7 bases, with 17 bases between. CDR3 in amino acids: CASTRMQGRQPQHF. The CDR3 DNA is TGTGCCAGTACCCGAATGCAGGGGCGACAGCCCCAGCATTTT.

The chain links TRBV7-2 to TRBJ2-1, with D tentatively TRBD1 (5 bases). The CDR3 contains 12 residues. Trimming stripped 5 bases from V and 10 bases from J, with 12 bases between. CDR1 and CDR2 from the germline V gene are SGHTA and FQGNSA. CDR3: CASSPRHREQFF. CDR3 coding DNA: TGTGCCAGCAGCCCCCGGCACAGGGAGCAGTTCTTC.

This chain uses TRBV23-1 with TRBJ2-2, with D tentatively TRBD2 (5 bases). TRBV23-1 belongs to the ORF category, with a function that is uncertain. The germline V and J ends were trimmed by 1 base and 7 bases, with 19 bases remaining between them. There are 17 residues in the CDR3. The CDR3 reads CASSQLFDPGVIGELFF. Here the CDR3 DNA reads TGCGCCAGCAGTCAATTGTTCGACCCCGGGGTTATCGGGGAGCTGTTTTTT.

This clonotype was counted a single time. This rearrangement joins TRBV23-1 to TRBJ2-4; 8 bases line up with TRBD2. TRBV23-1 is treated as an ORF (open reading frame) with a function not yet certain. The CDR3 is made up of 22 amino acids. Germline trimming cut 4 bases from V and 3 bases from J; bases unmatched to any gene: 26. CDR3 nucleotides: TGCGCCAGCAGTCTGCGGGGGGTGAGGGGCGCTACATACACTGTTAGCAAAAACATTCAGTACTTC. Translating it yields CASSLRGVRGATYTVSKNIQYF.

The rearrangement joins TRBV14 to TRBJ2-1, with 7 bases fitting TRBD1. With V trimmed by 4 bases and J by 9 bases, 12 bases remained unmatched. The germline V gene encodes CDR1 SGHDN and CDR2 FVKESK. This CDR3 spans 15 amino acids. DNA of the CDR3: TGTGCCAGCAGCCCGGGACAGCGAAAAGGGGGTGAGCAGTTCTTC. Translation: CASSPGQRKGGEQFF.

The chain combines TRBV3-1 with TRBJ2-1; the D gene is possibly TRBD1 (5 bases). The V gene lost 4 bases and the J gene lost 2 bases, with 9 bases spanning the gap. Germline V lookup: CDR1 LGHDT, CDR2 YNNKEL (reference sequence). The CDR3 length is 14 residues. The CDR3 DNA follows: TGTGCCAGCAGCCGAAGGGGTCCCTACAATGAGCAGTTCTTC. Its translation: CASSRRGPYNEQFF.

This rearrangement joins TRBV5-1 to TRBJ2-7; TRBD2 aligns across 10 bases. The CDR3 runs 14 residues. Per the germline V gene, CDR1 is SGHRS and CDR2 is YFSETQ. The V gene end was trimmed by 3 bases and the J gene end by 2 bases; junction bases not matched to a gene: 2. The CDR3 DNA reads TGCGCCAGCAGCTACACTAGCGGGGCCTACGAGCAGTACTTC. It translates to CASSYTSGAYEQYF.

The chain employs TRBV19 and TRBJ2-1; a possible D gene is TRBD1 (5 bases). Germline-derived CDR1 and CDR2 are LNHDA and SQIVND (reference sequence). The CDR3 covers 13 residues. The V and J ends lost 5 bases and 6 bases respectively, with 11 bases between them. In DNA, the CDR3 is TGTGCCAGTAGTTTTCAGGGCCCCAATGAGCAGTTCTTC. Amino acid sequence: CASSFQGPNEQFF.

The gene calls are TRBV4-1 and TRBJ2-1; 8 bases align to TRBD1. The J segment lost 8 bases and the V segment lost 4 bases, leaving 13 bases of the junction unmatched. The V gene's germline CDR1 is MGHRA and CDR2 YSYEKL. The CDR3 covers 16 residues. This chain's CDR3 is CASSLLFPGTGDEQFF. The DNA of the CDR3 is TGCGCCAGCAGCCTCCTATTTCCCGGGACAGGAGATGAGCAGTTCTTC.

J is TRBJ2-1 and V is TRBV12-3 or TRBV12-4; 9 bases agree with TRBD2. V shed 3 bases and J 10 bases; nucleotides not matched to a gene: 4. The CDR3 consists of 13 residues. The CDR3 DNA is TGTGCCAGCAGTTTTAGCGGGGGAGGGGAGCAGTTCTTC. Its translation: CASSFSGGGEQFF.

This clonotype occurred a few times. DNA for the CDR3: TGTGCCAGCAGTTTACGACAGGGCAGGACTGAAGCTTTCTTT. This translates into CASSLRQGRTEAFF. This chain joins TRBV12-3 or TRBV12-4 and TRBJ1-1; TRBD1 agrees at 7 bases. The CDR3 is made up of 14 amino acids. Trimming took 2 bases from V and 5 from J; bases not matched to a gene: 5.